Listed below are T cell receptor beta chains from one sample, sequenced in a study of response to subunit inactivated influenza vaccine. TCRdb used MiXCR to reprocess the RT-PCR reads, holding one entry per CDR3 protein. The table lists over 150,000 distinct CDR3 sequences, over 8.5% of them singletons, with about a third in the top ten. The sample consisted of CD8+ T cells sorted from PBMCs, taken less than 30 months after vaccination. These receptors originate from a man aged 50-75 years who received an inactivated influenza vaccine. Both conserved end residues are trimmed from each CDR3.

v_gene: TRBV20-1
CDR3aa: SARLRDRYSNQPQH

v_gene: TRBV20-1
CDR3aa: SASLGQGAIYEQF

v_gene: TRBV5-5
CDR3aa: ASSVNDRLNYGYT

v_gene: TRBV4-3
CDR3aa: ASTVAGYTGELF

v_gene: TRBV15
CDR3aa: ATSRDTGIHSYEQY

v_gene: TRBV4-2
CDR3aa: ASSQEGLARNIQY

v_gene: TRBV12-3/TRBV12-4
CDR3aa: ASRPQGRPEAF

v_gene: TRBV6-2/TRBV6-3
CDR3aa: ASSYLGGGNTEAF

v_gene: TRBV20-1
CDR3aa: SASPDSGADTQY

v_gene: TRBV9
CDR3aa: ASSEGHYNEQF

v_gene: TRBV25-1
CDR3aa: ASSERGRDTGELF

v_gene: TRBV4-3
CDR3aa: ASSQGGYYEQY

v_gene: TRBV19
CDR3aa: ASSTGLGTEAF

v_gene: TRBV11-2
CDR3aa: ASSLDGTVYGYT

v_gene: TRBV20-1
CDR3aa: SARDGGAGGNNEQF

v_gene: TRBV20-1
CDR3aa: SARSADSYEQY

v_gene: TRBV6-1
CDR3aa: ASSEAAGAGNIQY

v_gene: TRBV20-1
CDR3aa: SARVDRVDGYT

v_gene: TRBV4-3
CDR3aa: ASSQDLGRRPSYEQY

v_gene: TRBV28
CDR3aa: ASSLMGSGSSYNSPLH

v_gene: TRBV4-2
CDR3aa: ASSRSWDTGELF

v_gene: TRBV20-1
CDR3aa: SGQVRGKKIQY

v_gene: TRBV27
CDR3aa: ASSPLSSYEQY

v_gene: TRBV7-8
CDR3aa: ASSLEPYTQY

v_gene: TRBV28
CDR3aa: ASTLGTSHPGLETQY

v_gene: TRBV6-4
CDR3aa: ANPVGRRNQPQH

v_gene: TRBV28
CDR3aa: ASSLWTGVNEKLF

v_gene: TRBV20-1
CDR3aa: SATSQGTIGYEQY

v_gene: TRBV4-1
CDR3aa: ASSQDAGKGPSSYEQY

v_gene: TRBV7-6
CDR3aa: ASGLSYNEQF

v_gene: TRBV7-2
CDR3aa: ASSLVRTPIVDTQY

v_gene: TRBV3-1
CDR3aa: ASSQANPGTSGVPWYQETQY

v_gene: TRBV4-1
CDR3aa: ASSQVIAYEQY

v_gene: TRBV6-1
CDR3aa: ASSRYGVNEKLF

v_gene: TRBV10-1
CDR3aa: ASSVQGSYEQY

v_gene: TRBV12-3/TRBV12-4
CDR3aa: ASSFDSFSTDTQY

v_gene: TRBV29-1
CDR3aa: SVDTRGRLHGYT

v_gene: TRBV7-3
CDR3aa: ASSLLTREKNTEAF

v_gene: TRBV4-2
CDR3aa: ASSQEGGGTYEQY

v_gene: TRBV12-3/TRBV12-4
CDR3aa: ASRTGNYGYT

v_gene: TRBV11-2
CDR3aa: ASSPLEVTPRTQY

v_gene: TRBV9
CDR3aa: ASSDNADGANVLT

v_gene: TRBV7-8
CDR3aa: ASTEGWGNQPQH

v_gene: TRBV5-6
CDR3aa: ASSLAGIDEQF

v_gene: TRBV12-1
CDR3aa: ASRTGRQCSHPQH

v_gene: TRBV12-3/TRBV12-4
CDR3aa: ASSLIGELYEQY

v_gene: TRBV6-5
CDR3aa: ASSYPNRGGGGYT

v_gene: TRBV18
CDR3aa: ASSPAGTGITGELF

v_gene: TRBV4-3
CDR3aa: ASSQDTVYEQY

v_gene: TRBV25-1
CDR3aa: ASSDPLASVSEQY

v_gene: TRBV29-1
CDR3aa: SVGTSGYNEQF

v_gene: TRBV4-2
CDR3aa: ASRGPDYEQY

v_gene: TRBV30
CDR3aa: ATQTSGRPEQF

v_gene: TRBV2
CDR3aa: ASSDSDTQY

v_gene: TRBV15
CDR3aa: ATSRDRGSKTQY

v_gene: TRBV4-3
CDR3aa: ASSQDGAGSGNTIY